The sequence of this T cell receptor (beta chain) was determined in a study of control samples from healthy donors and cancer patients. Losses at the gene ends were 4 bases for V and 7 bases for J; bases not matched to a gene: 14. The germline V gene encodes CDR1 LNHDA and CDR2 SQIVND (reference sequence). This CDR3 has 16 residues. Profiled with immunoSEQ multiplex PCR; TCRdb holds only in-frame clones, not every one. The table shows around 95,000 clones, with over 80% occurring only once. The sample was blood. V is TRBV19 and J is TRBJ2-3; 7 bases align to TRBD2. This receptor was taken from a man aged 30 to 39 in good health. For the CDR3, the DNA is TGTGCCAGTAGTAACACCCGGACTAGTGGGAGGAATACGCAGTATTTT. Protein: CASSNTRTSGRNTQYF.